The text below deals with one TCR beta chain. Its antigen is as yet unknown. These data belong to a study of T cell responses to AZD1222 COVID-19 vaccine. Study-wide results and caveats: Clonal diversity was possibly underestimated, and the donors were mostly white British, with more females. Regions 160-218 and 743-854 dominated among vaccine-associated CD4 TCRs spanning spike. Seropositive status at baseline applied to only 6 or 7 AZD1222 recipients. Repertoire sampling was restricted to post-peak T cell response timepoints.

This CDR3 contains 14 residues. J was trimmed by 5 bases and V by 2 bases; bases with no gene match: 3. CDR1 SGHTS and CDR2 YDEGEE come from the germline V gene. Some clones are missing from TCRdb's copy, which holds only in-frame ones; the method was immunoSEQ multiplex PCR. The repertoire has about 30,000 clones, 70% to 90% of them found once; the top ten carry around 7%. The genes are TRBV5-8 and TRBJ1-2; TRBD1 agrees at 10 bases. This clonotype was sampled from an adult in good health. This sample comprised peripheral blood, obtained on day 0 of AZD1222 vaccination. CDR3 sequence: CASSFWDRGYGYTF. In DNA, the CDR3 is TGTGCCAGCAGCTTCTGGGACAGGGGATATGGCTACACCTTC.